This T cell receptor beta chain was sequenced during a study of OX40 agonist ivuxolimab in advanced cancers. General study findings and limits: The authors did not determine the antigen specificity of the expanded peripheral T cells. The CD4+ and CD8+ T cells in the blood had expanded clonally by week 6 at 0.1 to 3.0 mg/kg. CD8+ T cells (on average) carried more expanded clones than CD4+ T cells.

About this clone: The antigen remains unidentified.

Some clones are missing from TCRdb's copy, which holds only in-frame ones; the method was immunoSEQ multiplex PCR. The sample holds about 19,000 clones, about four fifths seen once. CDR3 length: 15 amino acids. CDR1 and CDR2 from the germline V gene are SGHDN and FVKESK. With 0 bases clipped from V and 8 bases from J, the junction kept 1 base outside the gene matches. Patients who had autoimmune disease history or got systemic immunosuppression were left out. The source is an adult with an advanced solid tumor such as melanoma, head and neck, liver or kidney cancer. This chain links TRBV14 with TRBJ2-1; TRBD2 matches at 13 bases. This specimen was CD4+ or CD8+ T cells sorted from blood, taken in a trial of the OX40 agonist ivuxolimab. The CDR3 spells CASSQETSGRHEQFF. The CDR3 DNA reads TGTGCCAGCAGCCAAGAGACTAGCGGGAGGCATGAGCAGTTCTTC.